Shown below are 24 T cell receptor beta chains from a single sample sequenced in a study of identical twins. MiXCR, applied by TCRdb to the 5' RACE reads, yields one record per CDR3 protein. The data hold 1,800,000 or so distinct CDR3 sequences, with about 30% observed a single time. Sequenced sample: cord blood. The receptor source for this set is a newborn girl in good health.

This clonotype appeared a single time. V and J are TRBV20-1 and TRBJ2-5; the D gene is possibly TRBD1 (5 bases). The DNA matches TRBJ2-7 better at its end, which makes the J call doubtful. Germline V gene data show CDR1 as DFQATT and CDR2 as SNEGSKA (reference sequence). The CDR3 sequence is 15 residues long. This CDR3 reads CSARDLWGSSHEQYF. For the CDR3, the DNA is TGCAGTGCTAGAGATCTTTGGGGCAGTTCCCACGAGCAGTACTTC.

The CDR3 loop is CASSLVQGWTEAFF. In DNA, the CDR3 is TGTGCCAGCAGCTTAGTGCAGGGTTGGACTGAAGCTTTCTTT. The rearrangement uses TRBV7-2 and TRBJ1-1; maybe TRBD1 (5 bases). The length of the CDR3 is 14 residues. Germline loops: CDR1 SGHTA, CDR2 FQGNSA. Trimming removed 1 base from V and 5 bases from J, with 11 bases in between.

The chain links TRBV7-2 to TRBJ2-1; 11 nucleotides agree with TRBD2. J lost 12 bases, V lost 4 bases, and 14 bases had no gene match. The CDR3 consists of 16 residues. Germline CDR1 and CDR2: SGHTA and FQGNSA. CDR3 coding DNA: TGTGCCAGCAGCTCGCCTGGACTAGCGGGCTACAGCGCGCAGTTCTTC. Its protein product is CASSSPGLAGYSAQFF.

The chain uses TRBV29-1 and TRBJ1-1, with TRBD1 matching over 9 bases. The CDR3 covers 15 residues. Germline V gene data show CDR1 as SQVTM and CDR2 as ANQGSEA. In DNA, the CDR3 is TGCATAGGGATGGACAGGGGCTATGAGGACACTGAAGCTTTCTTT. Translation gives CIGMDRGYEDTEAFF.

The V and J genes are TRBV10-3 and TRBJ2-3; the D gene is possibly TRBD2 (6 bases). Germline V CDR1 and CDR2: ENHRY, SYGVKD. The CDR3 is made up of 14 amino acids. Trimming left V 6 bases short and J 5 bases short, with 15 bases between. The CDR3 sequence is CAIRGVGGEDTQYF. CDR3 DNA: TGTGCCATCAGAGGGGTGGGCGGGGAAGATACGCAGTATTTT.

V and J are TRBV5-6 and TRBJ2-1, with D unresolved. The CDR3 spans 13 residues. The V end was cut by 0 bases, the J end by 10 bases, with 11 bases between. Germline V gene data show CDR1 as SGHDT and CDR2 as YYEEEE. Written as DNA, the CDR3 is TGTGCCAGCAGCTTGGGACAAACCTACGAGCAGTTCTTC. Amino acids: CASSLGQTYEQFF. Together with reference TRBV5-6 and TRBJ2-1, the CDR3 gives the full variable domain: DAGVTQSPTHLIKTRGQQVTLRCSPKSGHDTVSWYQQALGQGPQFIFQYYEEEERQRGNFPDRFSGHQFPNYSSELNVNALLLGDSALYLCASSLGQTYEQFFGPGTRLTVL.

V gene TRBV7-6 combines with J gene TRBJ2-7; D call uncertain. Per germline, CDR1 SGHVS and CDR2 FNYEAQ. This CDR3 region has 14 residues. Trimming cost V 2 bases and J 1 base, with 9 bases left between them. The DNA for the CDR3 is TGTGCCAGCAGCTTATTGTCCCGTTCCTACGAGCAGTACTTC. Amino acid sequence: CASSLLSRSYEQYF.

Turning to this clonotype: A much larger clone is a single base away; this may be a read error. The V call is TRBV7-2, the J call TRBJ2-4; 8 bases match TRBD2. Germline V gives CDR1 SGHTA, CDR2 FQGNSA. Losses at the gene ends were 2 bases for V and 13 bases for J; bases not matched to a gene: 13. The CDR3 has 15 amino acids. The chain's CDR3 is CASSLRRAGVNEQYF. CDR3 sequence (DNA): TGTGCCAGCAGCTTACGTCGAGCGGGGGTGAATGAGCAGTACTTC.

The sample holds a few counts of this clonotype. This sequence joins TRBV6-1 and TRBJ2-2; possibly TRBD1 for D (5 bases). Germline values: CDR1 MNHNS, CDR2 SASEGT. V lost 2 bases, J lost 9 bases, and 19 bases lay in between. The CDR3 has 16 residues. The CDR3 sequence: CASSENHRLSLRELFF. The CDR3 DNA sequence: TGTGCCAGCAGTGAAAATCACAGGCTCTCCCTCCGGGAGCTGTTTTTT.

This rearrangement joins TRBV10-2 to TRBJ2-3; the match to TRBD2 covers 9 bases. CDR1 is WSHSY, CDR2 SAAADI, per germline. After removal of 8 bases from V and 6 bases from J, the junction contained 9 bases not matched to a gene. This CDR3 is built from 14 residues. The CDR3 DNA is TGCGCCAGCCTAGGTTTAGCGGGGGTTGATACGCAGTATTTT. Translated, it gives CASLGLAGVDTQYF.

V and J are TRBV24-1 and TRBJ2-7, with D possibly matching TRBD2 (5 bases). Trimming removed 0 bases at V and 7 bases at J, with 15 bases between. The CDR3 runs to 15 residues. Germline lookup yields CDR1 KGHDR and CDR2 SFDVKD. The CDR3 region is CATSDLSSFYNEQYF. The DNA for the CDR3 is TGTGCCACCAGTGATTTGTCTAGCTTCTACAATGAGCAGTACTTC.

This chain uses TRBV11-2 with TRBJ2-5, with 7 bases identical to TRBD2. The germline V gene has CDR1 SGHAT and CDR2 FQNNGV. The V gene end was trimmed by 6 bases and the J gene end by 4 bases; junction bases not matched to a gene: 8. The CDR3 extends over 14 amino acids. CDR3 sequence (DNA): TGTGCCAGCAGACCGAGTTCGGGAGGAGAGACCCAGTACTTC. Its translation is CASRPSSGGETQYF.

Only a few counts were recorded for this clonotype. This chain connects TRBV3-1 to TRBJ2-3; D ambiguous. This CDR3 region has 15 residues. Germline V gene sequence: CDR1 LGHDT, CDR2 YNNKEL (reference sequence). Trimming took 4 bases from V and 4 from J, leaving 15 bases between them. The DNA for the CDR3 is TGTGCCAGCAGCCCCAAGATGGCGGTTTCAGATACGCAGTATTTT. Its protein is CASSPKMAVSDTQYF.

This clonotype was detected only a few times. The V call is TRBV10-3, the J call TRBJ2-2; possibly TRBD1 or TRBD2 for D (6 bases each). Trimming removed 6 bases from V and 6 bases from J, with 14 bases in between. CDR3 size: 14 residues. Germline values: CDR1 ENHRY, CDR2 SYGVKD. In DNA form, the CDR3 reads TGTGCCATCAGGCCACAGGGAGGATCCGGGGAGCTGTTTTTT. Translation gives CAIRPQGGSGELFF.

V usage is TRBV6-2 or TRBV6-3 and J usage is TRBJ2-1; weak D call: TRBD2 (5 bases). The CDR3 extends over 16 amino acids. Germline V gene data show CDR1 as MNHEY and CDR2 as SVGEGT. V was pared by 0 bases and J by 5 bases, with 14 bases between. CDR3 region: CASSYSKRSVDNEQFF. The CDR3 DNA is TGTGCCAGCAGTTACTCCAAGCGGTCCGTTGACAATGAGCAGTTCTTC.

In this sample, this clonotype turned up once. J is TRBJ2-1 and V is TRBV20-1; 9 positions match TRBD2. Losses at the gene ends were 4 bases for V and 6 bases for J; bases not matched to a gene: 7. Germline loops: CDR1 DFQATT, CDR2 SNEGSKA (reference sequence). The CDR3 loop spans 14 amino acids. The CDR3 DNA is TGCAGTGCTACGGGACTAGCAGCCCTCAATGAGCAGTTCTTC. As protein: CSATGLAALNEQFF.

For the CDR3, the DNA is TGTGCCAGCAGTTTAAGGGCGGGGGACCCGAACACTGAAGCTTTCTTT. Residues: CASSLRAGDPNTEAFF. V and J are TRBV6-2 or TRBV6-3 and TRBJ1-1, with a weak D call TRBD1 (5 bases). CDR1 and CDR2 from the germline V gene are MNHEY and SVGEGT. V was cut by 4 bases and J by 1 base, with 16 bases left in between. The CDR3 runs 16 residues.

The V and J genes are TRBV7-6 and TRBJ2-3, with a weak D call TRBD2 (6 bases). V shed 5 bases and J shed 6 bases, with 21 bases lying between them. Germline V gene data show CDR1 as SGHVS and CDR2 as FNYEAQ. The CDR3 is 16 amino acids. CDR3 amino acids: CASSPSDGGLRDTQYF. The CDR3 bases are TGTGCCAGCAGCCCTTCTGACGGGGGTTTGAGGGATACGCAGTATTTT. The whole variable domain, remainder taken from reference TRBV7-6 and TRBJ2-3, is GAGVSQSPRYKVTKRGQDVALRCDPISGHVSLYWYRQALGQGPEFLTYFNYEAQQDKSGLPNDRFSAERPEGSISTLTIQRTEQRDSAMYRCASSPSDGGLRDTQYFGPGTRLTVL.

The rearrangement links TRBV20-1 to TRBJ2-3, with D perhaps matching TRBD1 or TRBD2 (5 bases each). This CDR3 is built from 14 residues. V was cut by 4 bases and J by 2 bases, with 13 bases left in between. Germline lookup yields CDR1 DFQATT and CDR2 SNEGSKA (reference sequence). CDR3 residues: CSAIILGDTDTQYF. DNA for the CDR3: TGCAGTGCTATAATATTGGGGGACACAGATACGCAGTATTTT.

Turning to this clonotype: Compared with germline, one end of the junction differs, possibly owing to a read error. The chain carries TRBV28 and TRBJ1-5, with unresolved D. Germline V gives CDR1 MDHEN, CDR2 SYDVKM. The CDR3 length is 12 residues. The DNA of the CDR3 is TGTGCCGGCAGTTTTGGGAATCAGCCCCAGCATTTT. Encoded protein: CAGSFGNQPQHF.

V is TRBV25-1 and J is TRBJ2-3; tentatively, D is TRBD1 or TRBD2 (6 bases each). CDR3 length: 15 amino acids. CDR1 and CDR2 (germline): MGHDK, SYGVNS. The ends were cut back, 2 bases at V and 2 bases at J, with 11 bases in the middle. CDR3 DNA sequence: TGTGCCAGCAGTGAAGGGGGGCTGGCCACAGATACGCAGTATTTT. Its protein product is CASSEGGLATDTQYF.

This clonotype has a handful of counts. The CDR3 sequence: CSVWGGYGYTF. CDR3 bases: TGCAGCGTGTGGGGCGGCTATGGCTACACCTTC. The chain carries TRBV29-1 and TRBJ1-2; D may be TRBD1 (5 bases). V was pared by 6 bases and J by 4 bases, with 9 bases between. The CDR3 covers 11 residues. Germline CDR1 and CDR2: SQVTM and ANQGSEA.

The chain combines TRBV25-1 with TRBJ2-5; 10 bases line up with TRBD2. The CDR3 is 15 residues long. Trimming removed 4 bases from V and 11 bases from J; junction bases left unmatched: 13. From germline, CDR1 is MGHDK and CDR2 SYGVNS. CDR3 sequence: CASSGGLATRDEQYF. The CDR3 DNA follows: TGTGCCAGCAGTGGGGGACTAGCGACTAGGGATGAGCAGTACTTC. Combining the CDR3 with reference TRBV25-1 and TRBJ2-5 gives the whole variable domain EADIYQTPRYLVIGTGKKITLECSQTMGHDKMYWYQQDPGMELHLIHYSYGVNSTEKGDLSSESTVSRIRTEHFPLTLESARPSHTSQYLCASSGGLATRDEQYFGPGTRLLVL.

CDR3 sequence reads: CSAGLARTDTQYF. The DNA for the CDR3 is TGCAGTGCAGGACTAGCGAGGACAGATACGCAGTATTTT. The chain has TRBV20-1 and TRBJ2-3; TRBD2 matches 9 bases. Germline loops: CDR1 DFQATT, CDR2 SNEGSKA (reference sequence). V gave up 6 bases and J gave up 3 bases; unmatched junction bases: 4. This CDR3 region has 13 residues.